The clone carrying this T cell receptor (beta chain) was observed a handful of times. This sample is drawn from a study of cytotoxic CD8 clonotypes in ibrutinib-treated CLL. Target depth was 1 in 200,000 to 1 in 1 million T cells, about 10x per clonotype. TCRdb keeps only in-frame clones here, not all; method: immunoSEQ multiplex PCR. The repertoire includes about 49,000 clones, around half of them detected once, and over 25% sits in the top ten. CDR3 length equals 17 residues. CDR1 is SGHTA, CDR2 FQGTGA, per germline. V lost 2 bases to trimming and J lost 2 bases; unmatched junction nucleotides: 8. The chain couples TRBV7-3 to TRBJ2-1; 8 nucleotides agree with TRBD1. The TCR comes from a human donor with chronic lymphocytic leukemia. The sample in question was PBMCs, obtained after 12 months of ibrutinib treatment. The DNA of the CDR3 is TGTGCCAGCAGCTTAGCGCGGACAGGGAGGACCTACAATGAGCAGTTCTTC. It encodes CASSLARTGRTYNEQFF.